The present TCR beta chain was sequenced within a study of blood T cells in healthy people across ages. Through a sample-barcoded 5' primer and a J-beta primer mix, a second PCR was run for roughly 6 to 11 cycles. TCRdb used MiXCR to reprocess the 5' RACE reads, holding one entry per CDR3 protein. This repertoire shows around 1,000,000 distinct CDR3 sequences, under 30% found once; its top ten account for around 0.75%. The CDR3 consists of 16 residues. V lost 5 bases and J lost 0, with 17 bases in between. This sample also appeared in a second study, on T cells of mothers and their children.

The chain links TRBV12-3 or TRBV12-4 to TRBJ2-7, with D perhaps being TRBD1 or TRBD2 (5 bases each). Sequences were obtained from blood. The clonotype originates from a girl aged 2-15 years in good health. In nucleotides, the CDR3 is TGTGCCAGCAGTAAGACCCGGGGCCCCCTCTCCTACGAGCAGTACTTC. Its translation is CASSKTRGPLSYEQYF.